A selection of T cell receptor beta chains follows, all from one sample in a study of regulatory dendritic cells for organ transplantation. The repertoire was sequenced with immunoSEQ multiplex PCR; TCRdb's copy has only in-frame clones and lacks some. The table includes some 9,300 clones, 75% to 90% detected once. The antigens for these receptors are not known. The sample taken for sequencing was memory CD4+ T cells from blood cultured with dendritic cells. All receptors come from a human donor in good health. Each CDR3 is given with its conserved first and last residue. A D gene is named only where the DNA matches it firmly. Expanded clones are given a class, and other clones once, few, many or no size at all.

abundance: -; d_gene: -; v_gene: TRBV19; j_gene: TRBJ2-3; CDR3aa: CASSIVTDADTQYF; CDR3nt: TGTGCCAGTAGTATAGTCACGGACGCAGATACGCAGTATTTT
abundance: -; d_gene: TRBD2; v_gene: TRBV5-1; j_gene: TRBJ2-7; CDR3aa: CASSPGLAGGAYEQYF; CDR3nt: TGCGCCAGCAGCCCAGGACTAGCGGGAGGGGCCTACGAGCAGTACTTC
abundance: -; d_gene: -; v_gene: TRBV19; j_gene: TRBJ2-3; CDR3aa: CASSTSTASPGAYF; CDR3nt: TGTGCCAGTAGTACCTCCACCGCTAGCCCTGGGGCGTATTTT
abundance: -; d_gene: TRBD2; v_gene: TRBV28; j_gene: TRBJ2-1; CDR3aa: CASSLSQGLAGIYEQFF; CDR3nt: TGTGCCAGCAGTTTATCGCAGGGACTAGCGGGAATCTATGAGCAGTTCTTC
abundance: -; d_gene: -; v_gene: TRBV28; j_gene: TRBJ2-7; CDR3aa: CATDSSSYEQYF; CDR3nt: TGTGCCACGGACAGCAGCTCCTACGAGCAGTACTTC
abundance: -; d_gene: -; v_gene: TRBV4-2; j_gene: TRBJ2-3; CDR3aa: CASSQVTLGTDTQYF; CDR3nt: TGTGCCAGCAGCCAAGTCACCCTTGGCACAGATACGCAGTATTTT
abundance: -; d_gene: -; v_gene: TRBV7-9; j_gene: TRBJ1-4; CDR3aa: CASSLGQNNEKLFF; CDR3nt: TGTGCCAGCAGCTTAGGGCAGAACAATGAAAAACTGTTTTTT
abundance: few; d_gene: -; v_gene: TRBV7-3; j_gene: TRBJ1-2; CDR3aa: CASSLTFSQGGYGYTF; CDR3nt: TGTGCCAGCAGCTTAACGTTCAGCCAGGGCGGCTATGGCTACACCTTC
abundance: -; d_gene: -; v_gene: TRBV19; j_gene: TRBJ2-5; CDR3aa: CASSILSGMEPKETQYF; CDR3nt: TGTGCCAGTAGTATATTATCGGGAATGGAGCCGAAAGAGACCCAGTACTTC
abundance: -; d_gene: TRBD1; v_gene: TRBV27; j_gene: TRBJ1-1; CDR3aa: CASREGAHTEAFF; CDR3nt: TGTGCCAGCAGGGAGGGGGCGCACACTGAAGCTTTCTTT
abundance: -; d_gene: -; v_gene: TRBV7-9; j_gene: TRBJ1-3; CDR3aa: CASSFGSGNTIYF; CDR3nt: TGTGCCAGCAGCTTTGGGTCTGGAAACACCATATATTTT
abundance: -; d_gene: -; v_gene: TRBV5-6; j_gene: TRBJ2-5; CDR3aa: CASRGTRTELWDQYF; CDR3nt: TGTGCCAGCAGGGGAACACGGACAGAGCTATGGGACCAGTACTTC
abundance: -; d_gene: -; v_gene: TRBV30; j_gene: TRBJ1-2; CDR3aa: CAWSAGVGYTF; CDR3nt: TGTGCCTGGAGTGCAGGGGTTGGCTACACCTTC
abundance: -; d_gene: TRBD2; v_gene: TRBV7-2; j_gene: TRBJ2-5; CDR3aa: CASSLDGRGGETQYF; CDR3nt: TGTGCCAGCAGCTTAGACGGGCGGGGGGGTGAGACCCAGTACTTC
abundance: -; d_gene: TRBD2; v_gene: TRBV7-2; j_gene: TRBJ2-3; CDR3aa: CASSLGGSGDTQYF; CDR3nt: TGTGCCAGCAGCTTGGGCGGGAGCGGGGATACGCAGTATTTT
abundance: -; d_gene: -; v_gene: TRBV7-6; j_gene: TRBJ2-3; CDR3aa: CASSPTSTDTQYF; CDR3nt: TGTGCCAGCAGCCCAACTAGCACAGATACGCAGTATTTT
abundance: -; d_gene: -; v_gene: TRBV9; j_gene: TRBJ2-3; CDR3aa: CASSDLSRGFTDTQYF; CDR3nt: TGTGCCAGCAGTGATCTTAGTAGGGGCTTCACAGATACGCAGTATTTT
abundance: -; d_gene: -; v_gene: TRBV6-6; j_gene: TRBJ2-1; CDR3aa: CASDFTGSSYNEQFF; CDR3nt: TGTGCCAGCGACTTTACAGGGAGCTCCTACAATGAGCAGTTCTTC
abundance: -; d_gene: -; v_gene: TRBV7-6; j_gene: TRBJ1-5; CDR3aa: CASSLGFNQPQHF; CDR3nt: TGTGCCAGCAGCTTAGGGTTCAATCAGCCCCAGCATTTT
abundance: -; d_gene: -; v_gene: TRBV28; j_gene: TRBJ2-3; CDR3aa: CASSPWDGRLSSTDTQYF; CDR3nt: TGTGCCAGCAGTCCCTGGGACGGGAGATTATCTAGCACAGATACGCAGTATTTT
abundance: -; d_gene: -; v_gene: TRBV6-1; j_gene: TRBJ2-3; CDR3aa: CASSDEAGERDTQYF; CDR3nt: TGTGCCAGCAGTGATGAAGCTGGTGAAAGAGATACGCAGTATTTT
abundance: -; d_gene: -; v_gene: TRBV4-1; j_gene: TRBJ1-5; CDR3aa: CASSQDLRTGRPSNQPQHF; CDR3nt: TGCGCCAGCAGCCAAGATTTGAGAACAGGGAGGCCGAGCAATCAGCCCCAGCATTTT
abundance: -; d_gene: -; v_gene: TRBV7-8; j_gene: TRBJ2-5; CDR3aa: CASSFGGQETQYF; CDR3nt: TGTGCCAGCAGCTTCGGGGGCCAAGAGACCCAGTACTTC
abundance: -; d_gene: -; v_gene: TRBV6-1; j_gene: TRBJ1-1; CDR3aa: CASSEDMIRPGTEAFF; CDR3nt: TGTGCCAGCAGTGAAGATATGATACGGCCGGGGACTGAAGCTTTCTTT
abundance: -; d_gene: -; v_gene: TRBV4-2; j_gene: TRBJ2-7; CDR3aa: CASSQEDAAREQYF; CDR3nt: TGTGCCAGCAGCCAAGAAGACGCGGCGAGGGAGCAGTACTTC
abundance: -; d_gene: -; v_gene: TRBV6-6; j_gene: TRBJ2-2; CDR3aa: CASFRGAGTGELFF; CDR3nt: TGTGCCAGCTTCCGGGGGGCGGGCACCGGGGAGCTGTTTTTT
abundance: -; d_gene: -; v_gene: TRBV7-8; j_gene: TRBJ1-1; CDR3aa: CASSISYLNTEAFF; CDR3nt: TGTGCCAGCAGCATCTCGTATCTGAACACTGAAGCTTTCTTT
abundance: -; d_gene: -; v_gene: TRBV7-9; j_gene: TRBJ2-7; CDR3aa: CASSFGGRFRYEQYF; CDR3nt: TGTGCCAGCAGCTTCGGAGGCAGGTTTAGGTACGAGCAGTACTTC
abundance: few; d_gene: -; v_gene: TRBV27; j_gene: TRBJ1-2; CDR3aa: CASSPREGRGGYTF; CDR3nt: TGTGCCAGCAGCCCCCGCGAGGGGAGGGGTGGCTACACCTTC
abundance: -; d_gene: -; v_gene: TRBV7-9; j_gene: TRBJ1-3; CDR3aa: CASSRVGNTIYF; CDR3nt: TGTGCCAGCAGCCGGGTGGGAAACACCATATATTTT
abundance: once; d_gene: -; v_gene: TRBV7-6; j_gene: TRBJ2-3; CDR3aa: CASSQVSGVGPSTDTQYF; CDR3nt: TGTGCCAGCAGCCAAGTCTCGGGGGTTGGGCCCTCCACAGATACGCAGTATTTT
abundance: -; d_gene: TRBD1; v_gene: TRBV23-1; j_gene: TRBJ2-1; CDR3aa: CASSQPGTGHGYNEQFF; CDR3nt: TGCGCCAGCAGTCAACCCGGGACAGGACATGGGTACAATGAGCAGTTCTTC
abundance: -; d_gene: TRBD1; v_gene: TRBV27; j_gene: TRBJ2-7; CDR3aa: CASSSPGQGNYEQYF; CDR3nt: TGTGCCAGCAGTTCGCCGGGACAGGGGAACTACGAGCAGTACTTC
abundance: -; d_gene: -; v_gene: TRBV29-1; j_gene: TRBJ2-6; CDR3aa: CSVVGGGANVLTF; CDR3nt: TGCAGCGTTGTGGGAGGAGGGGCCAACGTCCTGACTTTC